This T cell receptor beta chain was captured in a study of shared clonotypes between healthy human individuals. Study as a whole: The donors, a couple of women and a few men, were aged 18 to 49. Study-wide points: Represented genetic and exposure-history diversity was restricted by having few donors.

On this clone: Its cognate antigen is unknown.

All donors were Caucasian adults living in Nashville, Tennessee. The table came from immunoSEQ multiplex PCR; TCRdb's copy has only in-frame clones and leaves some out. The table records millions of clones, roughly 94% of them present only once. The V and J ends lost 6 bases and 1 base respectively, with 10 bases between them. The CDR3 is made up of 13 amino acids. Germline-derived CDR1 and CDR2 are SNHLY and FYNNEI. Source material: naive CD4+ T cells sorted from blood. Described subset: CD45RA+ positively selected. The chain is built from TRBV2 and TRBJ2-7; the D gene is possibly TRBD2 (5 bases). The receptor was isolated from a man in his late teens or twenties in good health. The CDR3 reads CASSGILSYEQYF. The CDR3 DNA reads as TGTGCCAGCAGCGGGATTCTATCCTACGAGCAGTACTTC.